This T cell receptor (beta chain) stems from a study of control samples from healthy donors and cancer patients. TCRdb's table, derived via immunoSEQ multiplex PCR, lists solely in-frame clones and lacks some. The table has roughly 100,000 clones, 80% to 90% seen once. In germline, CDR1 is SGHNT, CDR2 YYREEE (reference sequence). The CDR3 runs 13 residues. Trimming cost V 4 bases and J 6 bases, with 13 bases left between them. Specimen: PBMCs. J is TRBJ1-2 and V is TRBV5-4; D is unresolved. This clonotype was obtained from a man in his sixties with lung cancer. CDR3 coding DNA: TGTGCCAGCAGCCCCCCAAGCTCCCATGGCTACACCTTC. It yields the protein CASSPPSSHGYTF. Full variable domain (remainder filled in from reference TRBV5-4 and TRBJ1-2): ETGVTQSPTHLIKTRGQQVTLRCSSQSGHNTVSWYQQALGQGPQFIFQYYREEENGRGNFPPRFSGLQFPNYSSELNVNALELDDSALYLCASSPPSSHGYTFGSGTRLTVV.